This is a list of T cell receptor beta chains from one sample in a study of blood T cells in healthy people across ages. TCRdb reprocessed the 5' RACE reads with MiXCR, giving one entry per CDR3 protein. The sample has some 760,000 distinct CDR3 sequences, around a quarter seen once. This same sample was also taken into another study, of T cells of mothers and their children.

Sequencing used blood. These receptors were collected from a boy aged 5-17 years in good health. Both conserved end residues are part of each CDR3. Fields, in order: V gene, clone size, J gene, D gene, CDR3 DNA, CDR3 protein. The D gene is left open where the match is weak. The size entry is marked missing in some rows and otherwise reads once, few, many or a size class.

v_gene: TRBV6-2/TRBV6-3
abundance: .
j_gene: TRBJ2-5
d_gene: TRBD2
CDR3nt: TGTGCCAGCAGTGGACTAGCGGGAGGTACCACGGGGACCCAGTACTTC
CDR3aa: CASSGLAGGTTGTQYF

v_gene: TRBV7-3
abundance: few
j_gene: TRBJ2-1
d_gene: TRBD2
CDR3nt: TGTGCCAGCAGCTTAGTAGCGGGAGGGGTTGAGCAGTTCTTC
CDR3aa: CASSLVAGGVEQFF

v_gene: TRBV6-6
abundance: .
j_gene: TRBJ2-3
d_gene: TRBD2
CDR3nt: TGTGCCAGCAGTCAGGGACTACTCACAGATACGCAGTATTTT
CDR3aa: CASSQGLLTDTQYF

v_gene: TRBV4-1
abundance: .
j_gene: TRBJ2-5
d_gene: TRBD2
CDR3nt: TGCGCCAGCAGCCAAGTGGGGGGGAGTACACAAGAGACCCAGTACTTC
CDR3aa: CASSQVGGSTQETQYF

v_gene: TRBV10-3
abundance: .
j_gene: TRBJ1-1
d_gene: .
CDR3nt: TGTGCCATCAGTGGCGCGGGCATGAACACTGAAGCTTTCTTT
CDR3aa: CAISGAGMNTEAFF

v_gene: TRBV7-2
abundance: few
j_gene: TRBJ2-5
d_gene: TRBD2
CDR3nt: TGTGCCAGCAGCTCCCAGACTAGCGGGGGGGTGGTTCAGACCCAGTACTTC
CDR3aa: CASSSQTSGGVVQTQYF

v_gene: TRBV13
abundance: few
j_gene: TRBJ2-2
d_gene: .
CDR3nt: TGTGCCAGCAGCTTTCTGTACACCGGGGAGCTGTTTTTT
CDR3aa: CASSFLYTGELFF

v_gene: TRBV5-1
abundance: few
j_gene: TRBJ2-7
d_gene: .
CDR3nt: TGCGCCAGCAGCTTGGAGGCGGGACCATCCTACGAGCAGTACTTC
CDR3aa: CASSLEAGPSYEQYF

v_gene: TRBV20-1
abundance: .
j_gene: TRBJ2-1
d_gene: TRBD2
CDR3nt: TGCAGTGCTAGAGGTGGGACTAGCGCGTACAATGAGCAGTTCTTC
CDR3aa: CSARGGTSAYNEQFF

v_gene: TRBV7-2
abundance: few
j_gene: TRBJ2-4
d_gene: TRBD2
CDR3nt: TGTGCCAGCAGCCCAAGCGGGACTAGAGGCATTCAGTACTTC
CDR3aa: CASSPSGTRGIQYF

v_gene: TRBV21-1
abundance: few
j_gene: TRBJ1-1
d_gene: .
CDR3nt: TGTGCCAGCAGCCTACAAGGGACCCCCACTGAAGCTTTCTTT
CDR3aa: CASSLQGTPTEAFF

v_gene: TRBV29-1
abundance: .
j_gene: TRBJ2-5
d_gene: TRBD2
CDR3nt: TGCAGCGTTGCACGGGAGGTGGGCCAAGAGACCCAGTACTTC
CDR3aa: CSVAREVGQETQYF

v_gene: TRBV20-1
abundance: many
j_gene: TRBJ2-7
d_gene: .
CDR3nt: TGCAGTGCTACAGGAAGCTCCTACGAGCAGTACTTC
CDR3aa: CSATGSSYEQYF

v_gene: TRBV28
abundance: .
j_gene: TRBJ1-1
d_gene: TRBD1
CDR3nt: TGTGCCAGCAGAGGGGACAGAGGAGGCGCTTTCTTT
CDR3aa: CASRGDRGGAFF

v_gene: TRBV20-1
abundance: .
j_gene: TRBJ2-7
d_gene: TRBD2
CDR3nt: TGCAGTGCTAGAGACCCGCGGGCGGGGGGAAACCTCTACGAGCAGTACTTC
CDR3aa: CSARDPRAGGNLYEQYF

v_gene: TRBV24-1
abundance: .
j_gene: TRBJ2-1
d_gene: .
CDR3nt: TGTGCCACCAGTGGCCTAGCAGGGCGGGATGAGCAGTTCTTC
CDR3aa: CATSGLAGRDEQFF

v_gene: TRBV29-1
abundance: few
j_gene: TRBJ2-5
d_gene: .
CDR3nt: TGCAGCGTTGGTGGACAGATTAAACAAGAGACCCAGTACTTC
CDR3aa: CSVGGQIKQETQYF

v_gene: TRBV4-2
abundance: many
j_gene: TRBJ2-3
d_gene: .
CDR3nt: TGTGCCAGCAGCCAAGAAGGGACTGCTAGCACAGATACGCAGTATTTT
CDR3aa: CASSQEGTASTDTQYF

v_gene: TRBV7-9
abundance: .
j_gene: TRBJ1-1
d_gene: .
CDR3nt: TGTGCCAGCAGCTTTGGGAAGGGGGAAACTGAAGCTTTCTTT
CDR3aa: CASSFGKGETEAFF

v_gene: TRBV7-9
abundance: .
j_gene: TRBJ1-1
d_gene: TRBD1
CDR3nt: TGTGCCAGCAGCCTCCGAACAGGGGGTCGAGAAACTGAAGCTTTCTTT
CDR3aa: CASSLRTGGRETEAFF

v_gene: TRBV3-1
abundance: .
j_gene: TRBJ1-2
d_gene: .
CDR3nt: TGTGCCAGCAGCCAGATGGATTCTGCTGGCTATGGCTACACCTTC
CDR3aa: CASSQMDSAGYGYTF

v_gene: TRBV29-1
abundance: once
j_gene: TRBJ2-2
d_gene: .
CDR3nt: TGCAGCGTCTTACAGGAGTACACCGGGGAGCTGTTTTTT
CDR3aa: CSVLQEYTGELFF

v_gene: TRBV5-1
abundance: .
j_gene: TRBJ2-5
d_gene: .
CDR3nt: TGCGCCAGCAGCAAGACTGGTGAGCAGTACTTC
CDR3aa: CASSKTGEQYF

v_gene: TRBV12-3/TRBV12-4
abundance: few
j_gene: TRBJ2-5
d_gene: .
CDR3nt: TGTGCCAGCAGCACACCCCGGTTGGACCAAGAGACCCAGTACTTC
CDR3aa: CASSTPRLDQETQYF

v_gene: TRBV4-3
abundance: few
j_gene: TRBJ2-2
d_gene: .
CDR3nt: TGCGCCGGCAGTCAAAACCAAGCAGAGAACACCGGGGAGCTGTTTTTT
CDR3aa: CAGSQNQAENTGELFF

v_gene: TRBV11-2
abundance: .
j_gene: TRBJ2-5
d_gene: .
CDR3nt: TGTGCCAGCAGCTCCGTTAAAAAAGGGGTGACGCCGCCAGAGACCCAGTACTTC
CDR3aa: CASSSVKKGVTPPETQYF

v_gene: TRBV12-3/TRBV12-4
abundance: once
j_gene: TRBJ2-7
d_gene: .
CDR3nt: TGTGCCAGCTCCCGGGACGACTCCTACGAGCAGTACTTC
CDR3aa: CASSRDDSYEQYF

v_gene: TRBV10-3
abundance: .
j_gene: TRBJ2-5
d_gene: TRBD1
CDR3nt: TGTGCCATCAGTTGGACAGGGAGGGAGACCCAGTACTTC
CDR3aa: CAISWTGRETQYF

v_gene: TRBV6-6
abundance: few
j_gene: TRBJ1-1
d_gene: .
CDR3nt: TGTGCCAGCATTTGCGGGGGGGCTGAAGCTTTCTTT
CDR3aa: CASICGGAEAFF

v_gene: TRBV28
abundance: few
j_gene: TRBJ2-1
d_gene: TRBD2
CDR3nt: TGTGCCAGCAGGGGGGGGGGACTAGCGGGCCTCAATGAGCAGTTCTTC
CDR3aa: CASRGGGLAGLNEQFF

v_gene: TRBV5-4
abundance: .
j_gene: TRBJ2-7
d_gene: .
CDR3nt: TGTGCCAGCAGCTTGAATCCGCTGGGACGCGAGCAGTACTTC
CDR3aa: CASSLNPLGREQYF

v_gene: TRBV7-9
abundance: .
j_gene: TRBJ2-1
d_gene: TRBD2
CDR3nt: TGTGCCAGCATCCCCCCGACTAGCGGGAGGAGCGATGAGCAGTTCTTC
CDR3aa: CASIPPTSGRSDEQFF

v_gene: TRBV7-9
abundance: few
j_gene: TRBJ1-5
d_gene: TRBD1
CDR3nt: TGTGCCAGCAGCCTCGGGACAGGGGAGGTCAATCAGCCCCAGCATTTT
CDR3aa: CASSLGTGEVNQPQHF

v_gene: TRBV20-1
abundance: .
j_gene: TRBJ2-7
d_gene: TRBD2
CDR3nt: TGCAGTGCTAGGGGGACTAGCGGGAGGGAGGTGTGGGAGCAGTACTTC
CDR3aa: CSARGTSGREVWEQYF

v_gene: TRBV18
abundance: .
j_gene: TRBJ2-1
d_gene: .
CDR3nt: TGTGCCAGCTCACCAGCTAGCAATGAGCAGTTCTTC
CDR3aa: CASSPASNEQFF

v_gene: TRBV27
abundance: few
j_gene: TRBJ2-7
d_gene: TRBD1
CDR3nt: TGTGCCAGCAGGTCCCGGGACAGTAATTCCTACGAGCAGTACTTC
CDR3aa: CASRSRDSNSYEQYF

v_gene: TRBV7-9
abundance: .
j_gene: TRBJ1-2
d_gene: .
CDR3nt: TGTGCCAGCAGCTTTCGGGACGTCTATGGCTACACCTTC
CDR3aa: CASSFRDVYGYTF

v_gene: TRBV9
abundance: .
j_gene: TRBJ2-5
d_gene: TRBD2
CDR3nt: TGTGCCAGCAGCGTAAGTGCTAGCGGGGTTGAGACCCAGTACTTC
CDR3aa: CASSVSASGVETQYF

v_gene: TRBV10-3
abundance: few
j_gene: TRBJ2-7
d_gene: TRBD2
CDR3nt: TGTGCCATCAGTGCCTCTTTCAGCGGGAGCCACGAGCAGTACTTC
CDR3aa: CAISASFSGSHEQYF

v_gene: TRBV4-1
abundance: .
j_gene: TRBJ2-7
d_gene: TRBD1
CDR3nt: TGCGCCAGCAGCCAAGATCTGGGACAGACCTCCTACGAGCAGTCCTTC
CDR3aa: CASSQDLGQTSYEQSF

v_gene: TRBV5-1
abundance: .
j_gene: TRBJ1-5
d_gene: .
CDR3nt: TGCGCCAGCAGACGCGACCCTAGCACCAATCAGCCCCAGCATTTT
CDR3aa: CASRRDPSTNQPQHF

v_gene: TRBV18
abundance: .
j_gene: TRBJ2-1
d_gene: .
CDR3nt: TGTGCCAGCTCATCTTCCCGGGACCGAGCGCCCTACAATGAGCAGTTCTTC
CDR3aa: CASSSSRDRAPYNEQFF